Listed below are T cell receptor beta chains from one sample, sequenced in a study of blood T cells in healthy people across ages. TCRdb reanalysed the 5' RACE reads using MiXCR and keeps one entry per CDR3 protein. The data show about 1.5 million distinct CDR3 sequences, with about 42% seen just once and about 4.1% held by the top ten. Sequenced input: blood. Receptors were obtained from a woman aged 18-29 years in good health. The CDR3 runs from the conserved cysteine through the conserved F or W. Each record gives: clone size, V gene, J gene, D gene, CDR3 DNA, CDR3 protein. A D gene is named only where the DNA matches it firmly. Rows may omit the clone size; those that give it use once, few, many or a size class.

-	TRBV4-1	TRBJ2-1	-	TGCGCCAGCAGCCCAGATCCCGACTCCGTGGAAGCGTTCTTC	CASSPDPDSVEAFF
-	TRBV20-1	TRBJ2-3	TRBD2	TGCAGTGCTTCAGTGAGACTAGCGGGCACAGATACGCAGTATTTT	CSASVRLAGTDTQYF
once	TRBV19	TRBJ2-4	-	TGTGCCAGTAGTATGAGCTACAATGAGCAGTACTTC	CASSMSYNEQYF
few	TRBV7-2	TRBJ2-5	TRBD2	TGTGCCAGCACCTTAGCGGGGAGAGGGGAGACCCAGTACTTC	CASTLAGRGETQYF
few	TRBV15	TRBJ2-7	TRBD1	TGTGCCACCAGCAGAGACTGGGACAGTGATAGACTCAAGCAGTACTTC	CATSRDWDSDRLKQYF
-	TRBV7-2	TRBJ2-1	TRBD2	TGTGCCAGCAGCTTGGGAGGGGCAAGCAATGAGCAGTTCTTC	CASSLGGASNEQFF
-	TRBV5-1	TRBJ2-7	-	TGCGCCAGCAGCTTTAGTGGCGGGCTCGGTTACGAGCAGTACTTC	CASSFSGGLGYEQYF
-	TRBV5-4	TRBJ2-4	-	TGTGCCAGCAGTCGAGGTGGGGCTTCGCAGTACTTC	CASSRGGASQYF
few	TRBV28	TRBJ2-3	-	TGTGCCAGCAGTCCAGGATACAGGGATTTAACTAGCACAGATACGCAGTATTTT	CASSPGYRDLTSTDTQYF
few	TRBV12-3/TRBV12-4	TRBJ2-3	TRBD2	TGTGCCAGCAGCAAGACTAGCGGGGGTCTAGATACGCAGTATTTT	CASSKTSGGLDTQYF
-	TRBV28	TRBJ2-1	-	TGTGCCAGCAGTTTAACGGGAGTTGAAACGTACCAAGAGACCCAGTTCTTC	CASSLTGVETYQETQFF
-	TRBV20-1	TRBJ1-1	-	TGCAGTGCTAGGACAGATGGGAACACTGAAGCTTTCTTT	CSARTDGNTEAFF
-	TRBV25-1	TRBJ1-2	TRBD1	TGTGCCAGCAGTCCCCGGACAGGCGCGATGAGCTATGGCTACACCTTC	CASSPRTGAMSYGYTF
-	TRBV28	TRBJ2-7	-	TGTGCCGGCAGTTTATTCAACTCCTACGAGCAGTACTTC	CAGSLFNSYEQYF
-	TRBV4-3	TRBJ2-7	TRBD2	TGCGCCAGCAGCCAAGATTTAAGTTCTAGCGGGGGAAGTGATGAGCAGTACTTC	CASSQDLSSSGGSDEQYF
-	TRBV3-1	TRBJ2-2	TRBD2	TGTGCCAGCACCCCAGGCAAGCGGGAGACCGCGAACACCGGGGAGCTGTTTTTT	CASTPGKRETANTGELFF
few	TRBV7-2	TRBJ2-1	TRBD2	TGTGCCAGCAGCTTAGTGTTGGCGGGAGTTTACAATGAGCAGTTCTTC	CASSLVLAGVYNEQFF
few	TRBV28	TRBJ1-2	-	TGTGCCAGTACTAACGGGGGTAAGAGGGACTACACCTTC	CASTNGGKRDYTF
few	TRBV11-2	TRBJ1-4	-	TGTGCCAGCAGCCCCGACAAGGTCGGAAGGTCCGGGCTCACAACTAATGAAAAACTGTTTTTT	CASSPDKVGRSGLTTNEKLFF
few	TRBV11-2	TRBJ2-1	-	TGTGCCAGCAGATGGGCCCGTGCGGGACTCTCCTACAATGAGCAGTTCTTC	CASRWARAGLSYNEQFF
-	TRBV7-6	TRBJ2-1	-	TGTGCCAGCAGCTTAGGTTCTTTTAACAATGAGCAGTTCTTC	CASSLGSFNNEQFF
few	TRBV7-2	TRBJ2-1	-	TGTGCCAGCAGCTTAGCTGAAAGGTGGAGAGAGCAGTTCTTC	CASSLAERWREQFF
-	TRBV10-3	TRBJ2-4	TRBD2	TGTGCCATCAGTGAGGACGTCGGGAGGCCAAACATTCAGTACTTC	CAISEDVGRPNIQYF
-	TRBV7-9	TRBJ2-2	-	TGTGCCAGCCGAAAGGGATCCGGGGAGCTGTTTTTT	CASRKGSGELFF
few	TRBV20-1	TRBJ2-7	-	TGCAGTGCTAGTCCGAGCCAGGGCTACGAGCAGTACTTC	CSASPSQGYEQYF
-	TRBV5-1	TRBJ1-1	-	TGCGCCAGCAGCTGGGAACAGACAGAGAACACTGAAGCTTTCTTT	CASSWEQTENTEAFF
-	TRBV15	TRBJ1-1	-	TGTGCCACCAGCAATTTAATAGGGCAGGCCACTGAAGCTTTCTTT	CATSNLIGQATEAFF
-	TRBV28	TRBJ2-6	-	TGTGCCAGCGAGGGTGGATCTGGGGCCAACGTCCTGACTTTC	CASEGGSGANVLTF
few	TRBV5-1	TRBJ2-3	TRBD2	TGCGCCAGCAGCTTTACTAGCGGGGAAGATACGCAGTATTTT	CASSFTSGEDTQYF
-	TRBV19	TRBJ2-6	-	TGTGCCAGTAGTCCCGCCGGGGGTGGGGCCAACGTCCTGACTTTC	CASSPAGGGANVLTF
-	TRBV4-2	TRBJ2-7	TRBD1	TGTGCCAGCAACCCAGGAGCTCAGGGGGCGAGAAATGAGCAGTACTTC	CASNPGAQGARNEQYF
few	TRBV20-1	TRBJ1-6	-	TGCAGTGCTAGGGACCTTCGTGTCGCCCTCCACTTT	CSARDLRVALHF
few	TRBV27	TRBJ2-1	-	TGTGCCAGCAGGCCAACGCTTTCCTACAATGAGCAGTTCTTC	CASRPTLSYNEQFF
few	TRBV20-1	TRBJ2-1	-	TGCAGTGCTAGTATCCGGAGAAATTCCTACAATGAGCAGTTCTTC	CSASIRRNSYNEQFF
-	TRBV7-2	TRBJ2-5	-	TGTGCCAGCAGCCCCACCGGGACCCAGTACTTC	CASSPTGTQYF
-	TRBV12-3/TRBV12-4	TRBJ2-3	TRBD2	TGTGCCAGTTTAACCGGGGGGACTCCTACAGATACGCAGTATTTT	CASLTGGTPTDTQYF
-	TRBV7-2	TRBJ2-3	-	TGTGCCAGCAGCTTAGCGGTGCTAGCGTTGTCAGATACGCAGTATTTT	CASSLAVLALSDTQYF
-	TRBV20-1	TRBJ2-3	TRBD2	TGCAGTGCTAGAGCAGAGCGGGGCCGCACAGATAGGCAGTATTTT	CSARAERGRTDRQYF
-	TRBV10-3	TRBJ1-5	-	TGTGCCATCAGTTCTCGCCTTGGGGGTGCACTCAATCAGCCCCAGCATTTT	CAISSRLGGALNQPQHF
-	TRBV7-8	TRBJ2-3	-	TGTGCCAGCAGCCTTAGGCTCCCCTCCCGGGGGTTCACAGATACGCAGTATTTT	CASSLRLPSRGFTDTQYF
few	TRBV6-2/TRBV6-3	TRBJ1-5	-	TGTGCCAGCAGTTACGACGGGGGAGTTCAGCCCCAGCATTTT	CASSYDGGVQPQHF
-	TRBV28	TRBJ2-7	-	TGTGCCAGCAGAGAGGACAGGGAGGGTGGTCGAGAGCAGTACTTC	CASREDREGGREQYF
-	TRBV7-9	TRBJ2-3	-	TGTGCCAGCAGCCCAGCGCGAGCGGGCGGCACAGATACGCAGTATTTT	CASSPARAGGTDTQYF
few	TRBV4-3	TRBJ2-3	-	TGCGCCAGCAGCCAAGATTGGACTAATACAGATACGCAGTATTTT	CASSQDWTNTDTQYF
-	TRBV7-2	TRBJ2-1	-	TGTGCCAGCAGCTTATCCGCGCAAACCTACAATGAGCAGTTCTTC	CASSLSAQTYNEQFF
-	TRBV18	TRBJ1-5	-	TGTGCCAGCTCACCACGGCACGGGAGCAATCAGCCCCAGCATTTT	CASSPRHGSNQPQHF
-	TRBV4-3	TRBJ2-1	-	TGCGCCAGCAGTCTTTTGCGAGGCAATGAGCAGTTCTTC	CASSLLRGNEQFF
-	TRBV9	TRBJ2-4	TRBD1	TGTGCCAGCAGCCGACAGGGGGACAAAAACATTCAGTACTTC	CASSRQGDKNIQYF
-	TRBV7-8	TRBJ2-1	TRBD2	TGTGCCAGCAGCTTAGCAGGCACTAGCGGAGACAACAATGAGCAGTTCTTC	CASSLAGTSGDNNEQFF
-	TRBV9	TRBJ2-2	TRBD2	TGTGCCAGCAGCGATCCTAGCGGGGGTGCCGGGGAGCTGTTTTTT	CASSDPSGGAGELFF
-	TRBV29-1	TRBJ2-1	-	TGCAGCGCCTCTGAGGACAATGAGCAGTTCTTC	CSASEDNEQFF
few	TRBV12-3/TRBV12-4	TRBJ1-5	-	TGTGCCAGCAGCCATTCCGGCAATCAGCCCCAGCATTTT	CASSHSGNQPQHF
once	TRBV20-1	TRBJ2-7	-	TGCAGTGCCGCGGACTACTCTTATACCCAGTACTTC	CSAADYSYTQYF
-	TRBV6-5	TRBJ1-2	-	TGTGCCAGCAGTTATCGGGCAGGGACTAACTATGGCTACACCTTC	CASSYRAGTNYGYTF